What follows is one TCR beta chain and its context. Its antigen is still unknown. The sample belongs to a study of OX40 agonist ivuxolimab in advanced cancers. Study-level information: Patients were given ivuxolimab, an antibody that agonizes OX40 (CD134). The study's findings and limits: Fewer expanded clones were found on average in CD4+ than in CD8+ T cells.

Produced via immunoSEQ multiplex PCR; TCRdb's table is partial and in-frame only. The sample includes fewer than 50,000 clones, 89% seen only once; the top ten take roughly a sixth. With baseline, cycle 4 day 1, and cycle 7 day 1 as timepoints, blood was sampled. The CDR3 is 15 residues long. Germline V gene sequence: CDR1 MGHRA, CDR2 YSYEKL. The V segment lost 0 bases and the J segment 7 bases; nucleotides outside the gene matches: 5. Sequencing used CD4+ or CD8+ T cells sorted from blood, obtained in a trial of the OX40 agonist ivuxolimab. The clonotype comes from an adult with an advanced solid tumor such as melanoma, head and neck, liver or kidney cancer. The chain has TRBV4-1 and TRBJ1-4; 7 bases are a match to TRBD1. CDR3 sequence: CASSQDPTGFEKLFF. CDR3 DNA: TGCGCCAGCAGCCAAGATCCGACAGGGTTTGAAAAACTGTTTTTT.